The clone carrying this T cell receptor beta chain was seen a few times. Profiling relied on immunoSEQ multiplex PCR, and the TCRdb table lists in-frame clones only, not all of them. This table has approximately 11,000 clones, approximately 30% appearing once. The germline V gene has CDR1 MNHGY and CDR2 SAAAGT. The CDR3 totals 13 residues. Trimming cost V 10 bases and J 5 bases; bases outside gene matches: 10. This sample's treatment: randomized to nivolumab then ipilimumab (arm A) or the reverse (arm B). This record comes from a study of sequential checkpoint blockade in melanoma. Study at large: Patients were randomized 1:1 to nivolumab-then-ipilimumab or ipilimumab-then-nivolumab first-line. Over 20 patients had matched tumor biopsies before treatment and at week 13 after nivolumab or ipilimumab alone. DNA from 95 or so pretreatment tumor samples underwent TCRβ immunosequencing.

J is TRBJ1-1 and V is TRBV6-8, with TRBD1 identical over 7 bases. The sample consisted of tumor tissue (inferred from file names), taken from a patient given nivolumab and ipilimumab in sequence. The clonotype comes from a human donor with melanoma. Here the CDR3 reads CATEEGARTEAFF. CDR3 DNA: TGTGCCACCGAAGAGGGGGCGAGGACTGAAGCTTTCTTT.